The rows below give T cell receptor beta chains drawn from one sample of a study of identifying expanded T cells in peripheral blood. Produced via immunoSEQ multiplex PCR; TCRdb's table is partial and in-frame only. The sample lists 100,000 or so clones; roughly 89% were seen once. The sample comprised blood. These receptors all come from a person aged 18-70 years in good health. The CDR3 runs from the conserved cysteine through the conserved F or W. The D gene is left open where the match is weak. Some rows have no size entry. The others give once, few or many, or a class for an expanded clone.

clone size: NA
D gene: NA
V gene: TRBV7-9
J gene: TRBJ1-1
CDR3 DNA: TGTGCCAGCAGCTCACACGCTACCACTGAAGCTTTCTTT
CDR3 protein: CASSSHATTEAFF

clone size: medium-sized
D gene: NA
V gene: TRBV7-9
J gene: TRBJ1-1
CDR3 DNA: TGTGCCAGCAGCTTAGTGTCGGGAGGACCCTCGAACACTGAAGCTTTCTTT
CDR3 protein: CASSLVSGGPSNTEAFF

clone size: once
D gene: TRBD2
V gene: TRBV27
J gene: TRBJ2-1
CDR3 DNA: TGTGCCAGCAGTTTGGGACTAGCGGGGGTGTTTCGGCAGTTCTTC
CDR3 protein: CASSLGLAGVFRQFF

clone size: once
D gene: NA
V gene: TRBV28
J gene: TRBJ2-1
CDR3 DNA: TGTGCCAGCAGTCCTCAGGGGTTCTGGAGTGAGCAGTTCTTC
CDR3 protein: CASSPQGFWSEQFF

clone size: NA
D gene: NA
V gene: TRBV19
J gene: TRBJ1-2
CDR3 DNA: TGTGCCAGTAGTACAACAGGGTCTAACTATGGCTACACCTTC
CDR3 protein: CASSTTGSNYGYTF

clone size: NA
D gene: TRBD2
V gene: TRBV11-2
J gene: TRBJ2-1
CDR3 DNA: TGTGCCAGCCGGGGACTCAAGCGGGGTTCGAACTCCTACAATGAGCAGTTCTTC
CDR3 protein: CASRGLKRGSNSYNEQFF

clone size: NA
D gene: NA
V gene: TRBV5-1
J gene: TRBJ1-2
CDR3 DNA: TGCGCCAGCAGCTTGGGCCAGACCGTATATGGCTACACCTTC
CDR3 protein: CASSLGQTVYGYTF

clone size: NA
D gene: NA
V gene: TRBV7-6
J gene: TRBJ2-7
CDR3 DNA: TGTGCCAGCAGCCCATCAGGCCCCGCCTACGAGCAGTACTTC
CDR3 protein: CASSPSGPAYEQYF

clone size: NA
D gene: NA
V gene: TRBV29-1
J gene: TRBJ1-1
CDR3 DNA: TGCAGCGTTGGTTTGGAGGGCACTGAAGCTTTCTTT
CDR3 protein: CSVGLEGTEAFF

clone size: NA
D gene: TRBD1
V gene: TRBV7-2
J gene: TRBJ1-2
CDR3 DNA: TGTGCCAGCAGCTTAGGATGGACAGGGTCGCGTGGCTACACCTTC
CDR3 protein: CASSLGWTGSRGYTF

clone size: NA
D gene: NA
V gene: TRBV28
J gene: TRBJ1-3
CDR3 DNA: TGTGCCAGCAGTCCCGGCAGGTTGGGTGGAAACACCATATATTTT
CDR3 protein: CASSPGRLGGNTIYF

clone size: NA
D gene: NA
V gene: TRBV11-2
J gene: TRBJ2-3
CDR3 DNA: TGTGCCAGCAGCTCCACAGGGTGGGGCACAGATACGCAGTATTTT
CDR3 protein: CASSSTGWGTDTQYF

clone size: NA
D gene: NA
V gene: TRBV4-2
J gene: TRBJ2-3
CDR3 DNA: TGTGCCAGCAGCCAAATCGCTCTGACTAGCACAGATACGCAGTATTTT
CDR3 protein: CASSQIALTSTDTQYF

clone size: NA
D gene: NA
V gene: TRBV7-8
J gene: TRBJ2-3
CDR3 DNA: TGTGCCAGCAGCTTAGGGGATCACGATACGCAGTATTTT
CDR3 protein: CASSLGDHDTQYF

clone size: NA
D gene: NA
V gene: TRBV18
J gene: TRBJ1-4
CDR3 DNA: TGTGCCAGCTCAAACAGCAAGGAAAAACTGTTTTTT
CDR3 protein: CASSNSKEKLFF

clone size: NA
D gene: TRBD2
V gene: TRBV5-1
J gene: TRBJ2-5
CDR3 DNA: TGCGCCAGCAGCTTAAGGCCGGGACTAGCGTACGAGACCCAGTACTTC
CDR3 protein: CASSLRPGLAYETQYF

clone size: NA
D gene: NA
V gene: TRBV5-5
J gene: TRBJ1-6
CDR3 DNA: TGTGCCAGCAGCTGGGAAGGAGTTTCACCCCTCCACTTT
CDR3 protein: CASSWEGVSPLHF

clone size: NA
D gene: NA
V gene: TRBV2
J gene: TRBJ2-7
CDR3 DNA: TGTGCCAGCAGCCGTTCCCCGGTTCGGGGGGCCCCCTACGAGCAGTACTTC
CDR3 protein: CASSRSPVRGAPYEQYF

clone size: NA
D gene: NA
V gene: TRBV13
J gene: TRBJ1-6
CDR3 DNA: TGTGCCAGCAGCTTATATGATTCACCCCTCCACTTT
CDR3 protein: CASSLYDSPLHF

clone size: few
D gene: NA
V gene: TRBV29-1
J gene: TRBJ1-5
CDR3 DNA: TGCAGCGTTGAGTACGGGGTCGGACAGCCCCAGCATTTT
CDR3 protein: CSVEYGVGQPQHF

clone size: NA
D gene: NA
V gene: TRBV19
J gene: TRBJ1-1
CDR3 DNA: TGTGCCAGTAGTATAGGGGGGAACACTGAAGCTTTCTTT
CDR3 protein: CASSIGGNTEAFF

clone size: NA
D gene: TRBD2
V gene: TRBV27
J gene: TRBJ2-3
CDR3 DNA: TGTGCCAGCAGTTTATCGGGAAGTGGTCTATTTGCGTGGCGGGGGGGCGCAGATACGCAGTATTTT
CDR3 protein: CASSLSGSGLFAWRGGADTQYF

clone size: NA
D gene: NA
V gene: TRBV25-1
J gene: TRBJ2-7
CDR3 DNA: TGTGCCAGCAGTGAATTGACGGATGAGCAGTACTTC
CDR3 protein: CASSELTDEQYF

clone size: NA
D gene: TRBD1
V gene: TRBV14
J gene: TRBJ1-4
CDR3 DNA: TGTGCCAGCAGCCAGGACAGGGGGGAAACAGAAAAACTGTTTTTT
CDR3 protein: CASSQDRGETEKLFF

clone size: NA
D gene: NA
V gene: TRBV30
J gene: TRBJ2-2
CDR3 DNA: TGTGCCTGGAGTACCAGGGACAACACCGGGGAGCTGTTTTTT
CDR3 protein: CAWSTRDNTGELFF

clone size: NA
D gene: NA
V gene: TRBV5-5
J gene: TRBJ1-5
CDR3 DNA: TGTGCCAGCAGCCAACTATGGGGTATGGAGCAGCCCCAGCATTTT
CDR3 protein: CASSQLWGMEQPQHF

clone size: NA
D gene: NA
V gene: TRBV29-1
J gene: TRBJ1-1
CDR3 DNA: TGCAGCGTCGTCCAGCGGCGGGACACTGAAGCTTTCTTT
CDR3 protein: CSVVQRRDTEAFF

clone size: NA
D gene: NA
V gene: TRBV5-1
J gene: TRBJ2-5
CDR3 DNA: TGCGCCAGCAGCTTGGCCCCGAGCGGGTCGGGGCAAGAGACCCAGTACTTC
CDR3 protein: CASSLAPSGSGQETQYF

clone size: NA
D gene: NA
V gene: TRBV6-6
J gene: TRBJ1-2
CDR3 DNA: TGTGCCAGCAGTTACTCGAAGGACAGACCTAACTATGGCTACACCTTC
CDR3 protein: CASSYSKDRPNYGYTF

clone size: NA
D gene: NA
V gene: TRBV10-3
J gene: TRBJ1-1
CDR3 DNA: TGTGCCATCAGTGACGGAGGGTATGACAGCACTGAAGCTTTCTTT
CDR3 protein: CAISDGGYDSTEAFF

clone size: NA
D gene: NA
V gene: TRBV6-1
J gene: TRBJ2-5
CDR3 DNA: TGTGCCAGCAGTCCGCGGTCCCAAGAGACCCAGTACTTC
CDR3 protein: CASSPRSQETQYF

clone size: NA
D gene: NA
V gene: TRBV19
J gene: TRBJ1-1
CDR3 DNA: TGTGCCAGTAGTATGAACGGAGAGACTGAAGCTTTCTTT
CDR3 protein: CASSMNGETEAFF

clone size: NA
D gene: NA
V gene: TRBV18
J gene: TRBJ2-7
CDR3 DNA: TGTGCCAGCAGCTCCACCCGCCCTCTCCGGGACGGCAGCTCCTACGAGCAGTACTTC
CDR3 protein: CASSSTRPLRDGSSYEQYF

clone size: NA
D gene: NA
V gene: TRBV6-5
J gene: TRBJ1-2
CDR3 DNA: TGTGCCAGCAGTTACTCGACGGGGGTTCTCTCTGGCTACACCTTC
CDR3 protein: CASSYSTGVLSGYTF

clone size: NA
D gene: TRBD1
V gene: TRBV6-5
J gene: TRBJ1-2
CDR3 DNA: TGTGCCAGCAAGGAGACAGGGCAGGGCTACACCTTC
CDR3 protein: CASKETGQGYTF

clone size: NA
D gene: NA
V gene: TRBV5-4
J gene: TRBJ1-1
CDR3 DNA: TGTGCCAGCAGCGGGGGGACTGAAGCTTTCTTT
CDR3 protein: CASSGGTEAFF

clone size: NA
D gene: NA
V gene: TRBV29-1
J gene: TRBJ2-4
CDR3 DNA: TGCAGCGTTGGGGGCAGGAGCGACATTCAGTACTTC
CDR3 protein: CSVGGRSDIQYF

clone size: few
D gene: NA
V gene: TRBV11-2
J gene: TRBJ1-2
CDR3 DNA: TGTGCCAGCAGCCAGGGGTTTGGCTACACCTTC
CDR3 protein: CASSQGFGYTF

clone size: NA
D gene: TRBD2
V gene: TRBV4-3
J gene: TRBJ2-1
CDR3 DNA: TGCGCCAGCAGCCAAGATTGGGCCAGTGATGGGGGGGGGAATGAGCAGTTCTTC
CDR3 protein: CASSQDWASDGGGNEQFF

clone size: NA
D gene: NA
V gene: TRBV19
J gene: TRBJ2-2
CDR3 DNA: TGTGCAAGTACCCCTTGGACAGGGAGGGTCGGGGAGCTGTTTTTT
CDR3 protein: CASTPWTGRVGELFF

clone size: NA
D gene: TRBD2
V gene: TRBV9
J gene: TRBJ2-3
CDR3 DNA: TGTGCCAGCAGCGTAGAGGGGAGCGCGGGGGGTGCAGATACGCAGTATTTT
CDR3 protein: CASSVEGSAGGADTQYF

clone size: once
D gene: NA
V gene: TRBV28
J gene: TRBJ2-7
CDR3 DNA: TGTGCCAGCAGCAAACAGTACAGCTCCTCCTACGAGCAGTACTTC
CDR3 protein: CASSKQYSSSYEQYF

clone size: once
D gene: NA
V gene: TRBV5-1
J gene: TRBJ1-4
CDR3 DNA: TGCGCCAGCAGTTTTGGACAATTTAGGGAAGAAGAAAAACTGTTTTTT
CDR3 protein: CASSFGQFREEEKLFF

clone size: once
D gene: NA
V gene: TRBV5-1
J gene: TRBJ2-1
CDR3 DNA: TGCGCCAGCAGCTCCGGGCCTACAGAAACCTACAATGAGCAGTTCTTC
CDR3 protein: CASSSGPTETYNEQFF

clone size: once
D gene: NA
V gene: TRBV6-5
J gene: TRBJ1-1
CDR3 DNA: TGTGCCAGCAGTTACAGGGGAGATATTGACACTGAAGCTTTCTTT
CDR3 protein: CASSYRGDIDTEAFF

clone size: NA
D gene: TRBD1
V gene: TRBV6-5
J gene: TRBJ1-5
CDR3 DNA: TGTGCCAGCAGGAACACAGGGGGTGGCCAGCCCCAGCATTTT
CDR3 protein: CASRNTGGGQPQHF

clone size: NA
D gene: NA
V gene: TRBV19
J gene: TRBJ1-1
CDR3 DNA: TGTGCCAGTACCCGATCTCTTCACAAACGTATGAACACTGAAGCTTTCTTT
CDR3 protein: CASTRSLHKRMNTEAFF

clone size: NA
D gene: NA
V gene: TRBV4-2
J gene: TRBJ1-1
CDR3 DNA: TGTGCCAGCAGCCAAGATCTTAACAGGGCATTT
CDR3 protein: CASSQDLNRAF

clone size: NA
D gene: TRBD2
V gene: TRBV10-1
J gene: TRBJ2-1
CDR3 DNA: TGCGCCAGCAGTGGAGGGGCGGGGACTAGCTCCTACAATGAGCAGTTCTTC
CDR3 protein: CASSGGAGTSSYNEQFF

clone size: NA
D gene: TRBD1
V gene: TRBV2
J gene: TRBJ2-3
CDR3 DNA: TGTGCCATAAGACAGGGGGTGAACACAGATACGCAGTATTTT
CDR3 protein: CAIRQGVNTDTQYF

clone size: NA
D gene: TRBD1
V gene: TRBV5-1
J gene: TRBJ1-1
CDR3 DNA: TGCGCCAGCAGCTTGGGGACAGGGGTTATGAACACTGAAGCTTTCTTT
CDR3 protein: CASSLGTGVMNTEAFF

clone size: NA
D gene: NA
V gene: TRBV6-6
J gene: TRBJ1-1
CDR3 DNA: TGTGCCAGCACCGATTTCGTTAACACTGAAGCTTTCTTT
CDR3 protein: CASTDFVNTEAFF

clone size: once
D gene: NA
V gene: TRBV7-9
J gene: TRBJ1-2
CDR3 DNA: TGTGCCAGCAGCCCAGTGGAAGGTACTGGCTACACCTTC
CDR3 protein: CASSPVEGTGYTF

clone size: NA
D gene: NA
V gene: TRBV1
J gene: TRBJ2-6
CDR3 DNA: NA
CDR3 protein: CTSSQDRLRAGFGSGANVLTF

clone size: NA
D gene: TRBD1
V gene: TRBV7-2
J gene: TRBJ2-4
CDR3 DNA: TGTGCCAGCAGCTTAGTGGGCCCGCAGGGGGCGGGTCGCAAAAACATTCAGTACTTC
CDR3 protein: CASSLVGPQGAGRKNIQYF

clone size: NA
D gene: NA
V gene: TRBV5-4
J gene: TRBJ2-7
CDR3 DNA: TGTGCCAGCAGCTTGGGGAGCTCCTACGAGCAGTACTTC
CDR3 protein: CASSLGSSYEQYF

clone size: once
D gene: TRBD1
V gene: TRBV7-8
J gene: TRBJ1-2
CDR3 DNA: TGTGCCAGCAGCCCAAGGACAGGGGGCGCAGAGTTTGGCTACACCTTC
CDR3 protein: CASSPRTGGAEFGYTF

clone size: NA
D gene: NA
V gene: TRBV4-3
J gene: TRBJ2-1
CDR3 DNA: TGCGCCAGCAGCCAAGCCTCTAATGAGCAGTTCTTC
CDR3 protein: CASSQASNEQFF

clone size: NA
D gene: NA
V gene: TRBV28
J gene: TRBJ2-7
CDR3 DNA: TGTGCCAGCGGACTGCGGGGGCGCGTCGACGAGCAGTACTTC
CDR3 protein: CASGLRGRVDEQYF